The clone carrying this T cell receptor beta chain was detected a few times. Its antigen is not known. The data originate from a study of T-cell memory formation after mild COVID-19. Study-wide results and caveats: Whether second-wave clones peaking at day 37 were SARS-CoV-2 specific went unconfirmed.

TCRdb re-analysed the 5' RACE reads in MiXCR, keeping a single row per CDR3 protein. The data hold about 350,000 distinct CDR3 sequences, with roughly an eighth observed a single time. This receptor was obtained from a man aged 18 to 30 who had mild COVID-19 (a few samples of this study predate the infection). Cell type and time point are not known. Sequenced input: PBMCs or a T cell subset sorted from them (not recorded which).

DNA of the CDR3: TGTGCCAGCAGCCATATTGCGGGGGGGTCACAAAACACCGGGGAGCTGTTTTTT. This codes for CASSHIAGGSQNTGELFF. This chain joins TRBV3-1 and TRBJ2-2; 9 bases match TRBD2. The CDR3 spans 18 residues. The V segment lost 3 bases and the J segment 2 bases; nucleotides outside the gene matches: 10. Looked up from germline, CDR1 is LGHDT and CDR2 is YNNKEL (reference sequence).